Presented here are 14 T cell receptor beta chains from one specimen sequenced in a study of cytomegalovirus exposure and HLA in healthy donors. With 60 Vbeta and 13 Jbeta primers, the PCR was carried out. Libraries were prepared by immunoSEQ multiplex PCR; TCRdb keeps only in-frame clonotypes and omits some of them. The sample lists about 190,000 clones, 75% to 90% seen once, with over 1% in the top ten. Sequences were obtained from PBMCs. The receptors originated from a man aged 25 to 40 in good health and CMV-seronegative.

The V gene is TRBV7-9, the J gene TRBJ1-3; D unclear. Looked up from germline, CDR1 is SEHNR and CDR2 is FQNEAQ (reference sequence). Trimming took off 2 bases at V and 0 bases at J, with 11 bases between the two ends. The CDR3 extends over 16 amino acids. The CDR3 loop reads CASSLSRVHSGNTIYF. In nucleotides, the CDR3 is TGTGCCAGCAGCTTAAGTCGGGTCCACTCTGGAAACACCATATATTTT.

This chain connects TRBV5-4 to TRBJ1-2; 8 positions agree with TRBD1. The germline gives CDR1 SGHNT, CDR2 YYREEE (reference sequence). The CDR3 runs 15 residues. J gave up 7 bases and V 2 bases, and 10 bases lay outside the gene matches. The CDR3 loop reads CASSFSSQGALGYTF. As DNA, the CDR3 is TGTGCCAGCAGCTTCAGTAGTCAGGGGGCGCTTGGCTACACCTTC.

This chain uses TRBV27 with TRBJ2-7, with TRBD1 identical over 10 bases. V trimming: 6 bases; J trimming: 9 bases; junction bases outside the gene matches: 2. The CDR3 extends over 11 amino acids. Germline V gene data show CDR1 as MNHEY and CDR2 as SMNVEV (reference sequence). The CDR3 region has the DNA TGTGCCAGCAGGACAGGGGGCTGGCAGTACTTC. The encoded protein is CASRTGGWQYF.

The chain links TRBV19 to TRBJ2-7, with 7 nucleotides matching TRBD1. V was clipped by 7 bases and J by 1 base; unmatched bases: 13. The germline V gene has CDR1 LNHDA and CDR2 SQIVND (reference sequence). The CDR3 contains 16 residues. The CDR3 loop reads CASTPGQPKGSYEQYF. The CDR3 region has the DNA TGTGCCAGTACCCCGGGACAGCCGAAAGGGTCCTACGAGCAGTACTTC.

The genes are TRBV25-1 and TRBJ1-4; 7 nucleotides line up with TRBD1. CDR3 length: 13 residues. Unmatched junction bases numbered 5, after V lost 6 bases and J lost 7 bases. Per the germline V gene, CDR1 is MGHDK and CDR2 is SYGVNS. CDR3: CASSTGAVEKLFF. For the CDR3, the DNA is TGTGCCAGCAGCACAGGGGCCGTTGAAAAACTGTTTTTT.

The chain carries TRBV2 and TRBJ2-1, with D tentatively TRBD1 (5 bases). The length of the CDR3 is 13 residues. V lost 1 base and J 8 bases, leaving 9 bases between the germline ends. Per germline, CDR1 SNHLY and CDR2 FYNNEI. The CDR3 loop reads CASSEGRVHEQFF. The CDR3 nucleotides are TGTGCCAGCAGTGAAGGCAGGGTCCATGAGCAGTTCTTC. Looking up the rest from reference TRBV2 and TRBJ2-1 gives the full variable domain: EPEVTQTPSHQVTQMGQEVILRCVPISNHLYFYWYRQILGQKVEFLVSFYNNEISEKSEIFDDQFSVERPDGSNFTLKIRSTKLEDSAMYFCASSEGRVHEQFFGPGTRLTVL.

The gene calls are TRBV10-3 and TRBJ2-2, with TRBD1 identical over 8 bases. Germline assignment: CDR1 ENHRY and CDR2 SYGVKD. J gave up 7 bases and V 6 bases, and 13 bases lay outside the gene matches. The CDR3 extends over 16 amino acids. The CDR3: CAIRGTGGGRVGELFF. The CDR3 nucleotides are TGTGCCATCAGAGGAACAGGGGGAGGAAGGGTCGGGGAGCTGTTTTTT.

The rearrangement links TRBV28 to TRBJ1-2, with D possibly matching TRBD1 (6 bases). Per the germline V gene, CDR1 is MDHEN and CDR2 is SYDVKM. This CDR3 is built from 13 residues. V dropped 6 bases and J dropped 8 bases, with 16 bases sitting between them. CDR3 residues: CASSPDRRRGYTF. In DNA, the CDR3 is TGTGCCAGCAGCCCTGACAGGAGGAGGGGCTACACCTTC.

The chain uses TRBV13 and TRBJ2-7, with 8 bases that match TRBD2. CDR1 is PRHDT, CDR2 FYEKMQ, per germline (reference sequence). Trimming took 3 bases from V and 2 from J; bases not matched to a gene: 3. The CDR3 totals 14 residues. The CDR3 nucleotides are TGTGCCAGCAGCTTCGGAGCGGGAGCCTACGAGCAGTACTTC. Translating gives CASSFGAGAYEQYF.

The V gene is TRBV28, the J gene TRBJ1-1; 10 nucleotides agree with TRBD1. CDR3 length: 15 amino acids. V lost 7 bases, J lost 7 bases, and 12 bases stayed unmatched. CDR1 is MDHEN, CDR2 SYDVKM, per germline. DNA of the CDR3: TGTGCCAGCATCCTTACCGGGACAGGGGTTTATGAAGCTTTCTTT. This sequence encodes CASILTGTGVYEAFF.

In its sample, this clone was seen once. V usage is TRBV2 and J usage is TRBJ2-5, with TRBD2 identical over 9 bases. Judging by the DNA end, TRBJ2-7 fits better; the J call may be wrong. The CDR3 contains 14 residues. Germline CDR1 is SNHLY and CDR2 is FYNNEI. CDR3 amino acids: CASTSGGPSYEQYF. CDR3 coding DNA: TGTGCCAGCACCAGCGGGGGGCCTTCCTACGAGCAGTACTTC.

The rearrangement uses TRBV5-1 and TRBJ2-2; 8 positions match TRBD2. J was trimmed by 7 bases and V by 4 bases; bases with no gene match: 12. CDR1 and CDR2 from the germline V gene are SGHRS and YFSETQ. There are 16 residues in the CDR3. CDR3 loop: CASSKGLVGVGGELFF. CDR3 DNA: TGCGCCAGCAGCAAGGGACTAGTGGGTGTCGGCGGGGAGCTGTTTTTT.

The genes are TRBV6-1 and TRBJ2-4; D unclear. This CDR3 has 12 amino acids. CDR1 and CDR2 from the germline V gene are MNHNS and SASEGT. The germline V and J ends were trimmed by 7 bases and 8 bases, with 12 bases remaining between them. The CDR3: CASTNPVDIQYF. CDR3 nucleotides: TGTGCCAGCACCAACCCGGTGGACATTCAGTACTTC.

This clone appeared a single time. The chain carries TRBV7-2 and TRBJ2-7; TRBD1 might be the D (5 bases). The germline gives CDR1 SGHTA, CDR2 FQGNSA. Trimming took off 5 bases at V and 7 bases at J, with 18 bases between the two ends. The CDR3 extends over 14 amino acids. The CDR3 is CASSKDQGRWEQYF. Written as DNA, the CDR3 is TGTGCCAGCAGCAAGGACCAGGGCAGGTGGGAGCAGTACTTC.